The next 4 T cell receptor beta chains were all read from a single sample in a study of response to subunit inactivated influenza vaccine. MiXCR, applied by TCRdb to the RT-PCR reads, yields one record per CDR3 protein. The sample shows under 550,000 distinct CDR3 sequences, about 7.6% of them seen only once. Here the sequenced sample was PBMCs from blood, taken roughly 24 months after vaccination. The source of these receptors is a man aged 50-75 years who received an inactivated influenza vaccine.

This clonotype was picked up many times. CDR3 sequence: CSATLAGGSYEQYF. CDR3 nucleotide sequence: TGCAGTGCTACATTAGCGGGGGGATCCTACGAGCAGTACTTC. The V call is TRBV20-1, the J call TRBJ2-7; 10 bases line up with TRBD2. The J segment lost 1 base and the V segment lost 4 bases, leaving 4 bases of the junction unmatched. The CDR3 loop spans 14 amino acids. The germline CDR1 and CDR2 sequences are DFQATT and SNEGSKA (reference sequence).

The rearrangement links TRBV7-9 to TRBJ2-2; 10 nucleotides match TRBD2. CDR1 and CDR2 (germline): SEHNR, FQNEAQ (reference sequence). This CDR3 comprises 15 residues. V gave up 5 bases and J gave up 3 bases; unmatched junction bases: 3. The CDR3 sequence: CASSAGLAYTGELFF. The CDR3 nucleotides read TGTGCCAGCAGCGCGGGACTAGCGTACACCGGGGAGCTGTTTTTT. The complete variable domain, with remaining parts taken from reference TRBV7-9 and TRBJ2-2, reads DTGVSQNPRHKITKRGQNVTFRCDPISEHNRLYWYRQTLGQGPEFLTYFQNEAQLEKSRLLSDRFSAERPKGSFSTLEIQRTEQGDSAMYLCASSAGLAYTGELFFGEGSRLTVL.

This clonotype was detected only a few times. V is TRBV12-3 or TRBV12-4 and J is TRBJ2-1, with 7 bases that match TRBD2. The CDR3 length is 13 residues. After removal of 5 bases from V and 8 bases from J, the junction contained 6 bases not matched to a gene. The CDR3 loop reads CASSPGGGDEQFF. CDR3 sequence (DNA): TGTGCCAGCAGTCCCGGGGGAGGGGATGAGCAGTTCTTC.

V usage is TRBV2 and J usage is TRBJ2-3; TRBD2 matches 9 bases. V trimming: 5 bases; J trimming: 0 bases; junction bases outside the gene matches: 15. Germline V gene sequence: CDR1 SNHLY, CDR2 FYNNEI. This CDR3 has 19 amino acids. Here the CDR3 DNA reads TGTGCCAGCAGTACGTCCGGGACTAGCTCTTTCTCTAGCACAGATACGCAGTATTTT. Protein sequence: CASSTSGTSSFSSTDTQYF.